Presented here are 28 T cell receptor beta chains from one specimen sequenced in a study of early T cells in non-severe SARS-CoV-2 infection. MiXCR, applied by TCRdb to the 5' RACE reads, yields one record per CDR3 protein. The sample has roughly 40,000 distinct CDR3 sequences, less than 15% seen once. Sequencing was performed on whole blood. All receptors derive from an adult who was a healthcare worker with PCR-confirmed SARS-CoV-2 infection or an uninfected control (not recorded which).

This clonotype was detected only a few times. J is TRBJ2-5 and V is TRBV20-1, with TRBD2 identical over 10 bases. After removal of 1 base from V and 8 bases from J, the junction contained 7 bases not matched to a gene. From germline, CDR1 is DFQATT and CDR2 SNEGSKA (reference sequence). The CDR3 has 14 amino acids. CDR3 nucleotides: TGCAGTGCTAGAGTTGGGCTAGCGGGAGTTACCCAGTACTTC. Its translation is CSARVGLAGVTQYF.

This clonotype was counted between two and nine times. The chain links TRBV29-1 to TRBJ2-1; D call uncertain. Germline V gene sequence: CDR1 SQVTM, CDR2 ANQGSEA. V was trimmed by 4 bases and J by 7 bases, leaving 11 bases between them. The CDR3 is 12 amino acids. The CDR3 sequence: CSVAPQPNEQFF. CDR3 sequence (DNA): TGCAGCGTTGCCCCTCAGCCGAATGAGCAGTTCTTC.

This clonotype has just a few counts. This chain uses TRBV6-1 with TRBJ2-2; 8 nucleotides match TRBD1. Per the germline V gene, CDR1 is MNHNS and CDR2 is SASEGT. This CDR3 region has 15 residues. V lost 5 bases, J lost 6 bases, and 8 bases stayed unmatched. The CDR3 region has the DNA TGTGCCAGCAGTACAACCTCGACAGGGGCCGGGGAGCTGTTTTTT. This sequence encodes CASSTTSTGAGELFF.

A few counts support this clonotype. The chain couples TRBV4-2 to TRBJ2-5; TRBD1 aligns across 7 bases. The CDR3 is made up of 15 amino acids. Per the germline V gene, CDR1 is LGHNA and CDR2 is YNFKEQ. The junction had 8 bases not matched to a gene; V was cut back by 2 bases and J by 5 bases. CDR3 region: CASSQHRDRSETQYF. CDR3 DNA: TGTGCCAGCAGCCAACACCGGGACAGAAGTGAGACCCAGTACTTC.

This clonotype was counted ten times or more. This rearrangement joins TRBV3-1 to TRBJ2-1; D ambiguous. The CDR3 totals 12 residues. V shed 1 base and J shed 8 bases, with 6 bases lying between them. The germline CDR1 and CDR2 sequences are LGHDT and YNNKEL (reference sequence). CDR3 sequence reads: CASSQVADEQFF. CDR3 DNA sequence: TGTGCCAGCAGCCAAGTAGCCGATGAGCAGTTCTTC.

This clonotype was found a few times. The CDR3 nucleotides read TGTGCCAGCAGTGCCCAGAGGACCGGGGAGCTGTTTTTT. The encoded protein is CASSAQRTGELFF. The chain links TRBV2 to TRBJ2-2, with D uncertain. Germline CDR1 and CDR2: SNHLY and FYNNEI. V lost 4 bases to trimming and J lost 5 bases, with 8 bases between them. The CDR3 runs 13 residues.

The genes are TRBV10-3 and TRBJ2-3; 9 bases are a match to TRBD2. The CDR3 is 13 amino acids. Trimming at V came to 10 bases and at J to 4 bases, leaving 6 bases not matched to a gene. The germline V gene has CDR1 ENHRY and CDR2 SYGVKD. DNA for the CDR3: TGTGCCACCTCTAGCGGGGATTCAGATACGCAGTATTTT. It specifies CATSSGDSDTQYF.

The table lists this clonotype with a few counts. V gene TRBV20-1 combines with J gene TRBJ2-5, with 9 bases matching TRBD1. The CDR3 is made up of 15 amino acids. The germline gives CDR1 DFQATT, CDR2 SNEGSKA (reference sequence). V lost 0 bases and J lost 5; bases outside the gene matches: 7. In nucleotides, the CDR3 is TGCAGTGCTAGAGATCCGGGACAGGGATGGGAGACCCAGTACTTC. Translating gives CSARDPGQGWETQYF.

This clonotype came up many times. The rearrangement joins TRBV27 to TRBJ2-5; no clear D. CDR3 length: 14 residues. Looked up from germline, CDR1 is MNHEY and CDR2 is SMNVEV (reference sequence). Trimming took off 0 bases at V and 2 bases at J, with 7 bases between the two ends. For the CDR3, the DNA is TGTGCCAGCAGTTTATCTGGGCGGCAAGAGACCCAGTACTTC. Translation gives CASSLSGRQETQYF.

This rearrangement joins TRBV6-5 to TRBJ1-1, with a possible D match to TRBD1 (6 bases). The germline V and J ends were trimmed by 6 bases and 3 bases, with 14 bases remaining between them. Germline loops: CDR1 MNHEY, CDR2 SVGAGI. The CDR3 runs 14 residues. This CDR3 reads CASRDLRGDTEAFF. The CDR3 coding sequence is TGTGCCAGCAGGGACTTAAGGGGGGACACTGAAGCTTTCTTT.

In its sample, this clonotype was seen many times. This chain connects TRBV6-6 to TRBJ1-6, with a tentative D call TRBD1 (6 bases). The germline V gene has CDR1 MNHNY and CDR2 SVGAGI (reference sequence). This CDR3 contains 15 residues. V lost 6 bases to trimming and J lost 4 bases, with 13 bases between them. CDR3 sequence (DNA): TGTGCCAGCAGCCCCCTGCAGGGGTATAATTCACCCCTCCACTTT. Encoded protein: CASSPLQGYNSPLHF.

V gene TRBV6-2 or TRBV6-3 combines with J gene TRBJ2-2; D might be TRBD1 (5 bases). The CDR3 is 15 amino acids. V gave up 2 bases and J gave up 0 bases, with 7 bases separating them. Per the germline V gene, CDR1 is MNHEY and CDR2 is SVGEGT. DNA of the CDR3: TGTGCCAGCAGTTACGGGGCCGCGAACACCGGGGAGCTGTTTTTT. This gives the protein CASSYGAANTGELFF.

This clonotype was seen many times. The chain links TRBV3-1 to TRBJ2-2; possible D gene TRBD1, 5 bases. Germline assignment: CDR1 LGHDT and CDR2 YNNKEL (reference sequence). V lost 2 bases to trimming and J lost 1 base, with 11 bases between them. The CDR3 extends over 16 amino acids. This CDR3 is CASSQQSGLNTGELFF. CDR3 nucleotides: TGTGCCAGCAGCCAACAGTCAGGGTTGAACACCGGGGAGCTGTTTTTT.

The chain combines TRBV20-1 with TRBJ2-2; 7 nucleotides line up with TRBD1. With 5 bases clipped from V and 7 bases from J, the junction kept 13 bases outside the gene matches. This CDR3 is 15 amino acids long. The germline V gene encodes CDR1 DFQATT and CDR2 SNEGSKA (reference sequence). The CDR3 DNA sequence: TGCAGTGCTTTACGGGACAGCCGATCGTTCGGGGAGCTGTTTTTT. Translation gives CSALRDSRSFGELFF.

The chain is built from TRBV29-1 and TRBJ2-1; TRBD2 agrees at 7 bases. Germline V lookup: CDR1 SQVTM, CDR2 ANQGSEA. Losses at the gene ends were 5 bases for V and 6 bases for J; bases not matched to a gene: 7. The CDR3 sequence is 13 residues long. In DNA form, the CDR3 reads TGCAGCGTTAAGGGTGGGAGGGTCAATGAGCAGTTCTTC. This encodes CSVKGGRVNEQFF.

This clonotype was picked up a small number of times. The J gene is TRBJ2-2, the V gene TRBV29-1; 14 nucleotides align to TRBD2. The ends lost 1 base at V and 1 base at J; junction bases unmatched: 2. Germline assignment: CDR1 SQVTM and CDR2 ANQGSEA. This CDR3 is built from 17 residues. This CDR3 reads CSVEATSGRGNTGELFF. DNA of the CDR3: TGCAGCGTTGAAGCGACTAGCGGGAGGGGGAACACCGGGGAGCTGTTTTTT.

The chain has TRBV10-3 and TRBJ1-4; D gene unclear. The CDR3 is 14 amino acids. Deletions cut 10 bases from V and 12 bases from J, with 24 bases between. The germline gives CDR1 ENHRY, CDR2 SYGVKD. The CDR3: CATRPRSSDHELFF. The CDR3, as DNA: TGTGCCACCCGCCCCAGGTCTTCGGACCACGAACTGTTTTTT.

This clonotype was seen ten or more times. V is TRBV6-2 or TRBV6-3 and J is TRBJ2-1, with D possibly matching TRBD2 (6 bases). The CDR3 is 15 residues long. Trimming shortened V by 6 bases and J by 12 bases, and 24 bases separated the two germline ends. CDR1 MNHEY and CDR2 SVGEGT come from the germline V gene. In DNA, the CDR3 is TGTGCCAGCAGCCTCGCCGGGGCGGGGACCAGAAGGCAGTTCTTC. Its translation is CASSLAGAGTRRQFF.

At least ten counts were recorded for this clonotype. The chain combines TRBV7-3 with TRBJ2-3; a possible D gene is TRBD2 (5 bases). The CDR3 spans 15 residues. Germline assignment: CDR1 SGHTA and CDR2 FQGTGA. The V end lost 6 bases, the J end lost 3 bases, and 16 bases lay between the germline ends. CDR3 in amino acids: CASSSYPSRTDTQYF. CDR3 coding DNA: TGTGCCAGCAGTTCCTATCCTAGCAGGACAGATACGCAGTATTTT.

This clonotype was recorded at least ten times. The chain uses TRBV7-3 and TRBJ2-1; TRBD2 aligns across 9 bases. This CDR3 comprises 17 residues. From germline, CDR1 is SGHTA and CDR2 FQGTGA. Trimming at V came to 5 bases and at J to 0 bases, leaving 8 bases not matched to a gene. CDR3 bases: TGTGCCAGCAGCCCCCGGGGTAGCGGGAGCTCCTACAATGAGCAGTTCTTC. It codes for CASSPRGSGSSYNEQFF.

The V and J genes are TRBV30 and TRBJ2-7, with D uncertain. The length of the CDR3 is 13 residues. CDR1 and CDR2 from the germline V gene are GTSNPN and SVGIG (reference sequence). The germline V and J ends were trimmed by 0 bases and 4 bases, with 10 bases remaining between them. The CDR3 sequence is CAWSVLWSYEQYF. In nucleotides, the CDR3 is TGTGCCTGGAGTGTACTATGGAGTTACGAGCAGTACTTC.

The table lists this clonotype with a few counts. The chain joins TRBV25-1 to TRBJ1-2; no clear D. V dropped 3 bases and J dropped 1 base, with 15 bases sitting between them. This CDR3 has 16 amino acids. CDR1 and CDR2 (germline): MGHDK, SYGVNS. The CDR3 sequence: CASSDLEAGINYGYTF. The CDR3 DNA reads TGTGCCAGCAGTGATTTGGAGGCCGGCATTAACTATGGCTACACCTTC.

The chain combines TRBV13 with TRBJ2-1; 9 nucleotides line up with TRBD1. The CDR3 has 15 amino acids. Unmatched junction bases numbered 5, after V lost 5 bases and J lost 3 bases. Germline-derived CDR1 and CDR2 are PRHDT and FYEKMQ (reference sequence). The CDR3 reads CASSAGTGIYNEQFF. The CDR3 DNA reads as TGTGCCAGCAGCGCCGGGACAGGGATCTACAATGAGCAGTTCTTC.

The chain is built from TRBV13 and TRBJ1-1; possibly TRBD1 for D (5 bases). Germline V gene sequence: CDR1 PRHDT, CDR2 FYEKMQ (reference sequence). Deletions cut 1 base from V and 8 bases from J, with 14 bases between. The CDR3 contains 14 residues. This CDR3 reads CASSLEGRWIEAFF. As DNA, the CDR3 is TGTGCCAGCAGCTTAGAGGGGAGGTGGATCGAAGCTTTCTTT.

This clonotype has at least ten counts. V is TRBV11-2 and J is TRBJ2-7; 14 bases fit TRBD2. CDR3 length: 19 amino acids. Trimming removed 1 base from V and 2 bases from J; junction bases left unmatched: 10. Germline V gives CDR1 SGHAT, CDR2 FQNNGV. CDR3 region: CASSLGRTSGGLKTYEQYF. CDR3 nucleotides: TGTGCCAGCAGCTTAGGTCGGACTAGCGGGGGGCTAAAAACCTACGAGCAGTACTTC.

This clonotype is medium-sized by share. The genes are TRBV6-6 and TRBJ2-4; D not resolved. In germline, CDR1 is MNHNY, CDR2 SVGAGI (reference sequence). Between the trimmed V and J ends, which lost 2 bases and 8 bases, there was a span of 10 bases. The CDR3 is 13 residues long. CDR3 residues: CASSYVDGDIQYF. The CDR3 DNA is TGTGCCAGCAGTTACGTGGATGGGGACATTCAGTACTTC.

This clonotype has ten or more counts. The chain combines TRBV6-5 with TRBJ2-1, with TRBD2 identical over 9 bases. This CDR3 has 15 amino acids. The germline gives CDR1 MNHEY, CDR2 SVGAGI. With V trimmed by 2 bases and J by 3 bases, 2 bases remained unmatched. The CDR3 region is CASSYAGGNYNEQFF. The CDR3 DNA sequence: TGTGCCAGCAGTTACGCGGGAGGGAACTACAATGAGCAGTTCTTC.

The chain uses TRBV6-2 or TRBV6-3 and TRBJ2-1; 10 bases match TRBD1. Unmatched junction bases numbered 7, after V lost 6 bases and J lost 8 bases. The CDR3 extends over 14 amino acids. From germline, CDR1 is MNHEY and CDR2 SVGEGT. The CDR3 DNA sequence: TGTGCCAGCAGACCGGGACAGGGGCTCTATGAGCAGTTCTTC. This codes for CASRPGQGLYEQFF.